One sample yielded the 29 T cell receptor beta chains listed below, sequenced in a study of regulatory T cells in long-lasting Graves disease. The sample's time point: newly diagnosed GD, antithyroid drugs for less than 3 months. Preparation of the TCR library used RNA extracted from PBMCs. Researchers made TCR beta libraries by using iRepertoire HTBI primers and running Arm-PCR on CDR3 regions. TCRdb re-called the multiplex PCR reads with MiXCR, one entry per CDR3 protein. The sample holds 500,000 to 700,000 distinct CDR3 sequences, under 20% seen once. These data also featured in a second study, about T cells in Graves' hyperthyroidism and ophthalmopathy.

The specimen comprised peripheral blood mononuclear cells (PBMCs), sampled at new diagnosis, from a patient treated with antithyroid drugs. All receptors come from a woman under 40 with Graves disease.

With regard to this clonotype: Sequence at one end of the junction differs from germline and may be a read error. The gene calls are TRBV5-6 and TRBJ1-5, with D possibly matching TRBD1 (5 bases). Germline values: CDR1 SGHDT, CDR2 YYEEEE. The CDR3 has 17 residues. The CDR3, as DNA: TGTGCCAGCATCGCTCGGGGCCGGCGTGGGGTTAATCAGCCCCGGCATTTT. This codes for CASIARGRRGVNQPRHF.

This clonotype turned up a few times. The chain uses TRBV5-8 and TRBJ2-5, with D perhaps matching TRBD1 (5 bases). Germline CDR1 SGHTS, CDR2 YDEGEE. V shed 1 base and J shed 4 bases, with 8 bases lying between them. This CDR3 contains 13 residues. CDR3 sequence reads: CASSLRRGETQYF. The DNA of the CDR3 is TGTGCCAGCAGCTTGAGAAGGGGAGAGACCCAGTACTTC.

This clonotype was picked up a small number of times. This chain joins TRBV11-2 and TRBJ2-7; 13 positions match TRBD2. From germline, CDR1 is SGHAT and CDR2 FQNNGV. The CDR3 spans 15 residues. V was pared by 5 bases and J by 4 bases, with 5 bases of the junction left unmatched. CDR3 residues: CASSMGLAGTYEQYF. CDR3 in DNA: TGTGCCAGCAGCATGGGACTAGCGGGAACTTACGAGCAGTACTTC.

The chain carries TRBV20-1 and TRBJ2-3; 7 bases map to TRBD1. The germline V gene encodes CDR1 DFQATT and CDR2 SNEGSKA (reference sequence). The CDR3 runs to 16 residues. Germline trimming cut 6 bases from V and 2 bases from J; bases unmatched to any gene: 14. DNA for the CDR3: TGCAGTGCCACAAACATTCGGGACAGCCCCACAGATACGCAGTATTTT. Its translation is CSATNIRDSPTDTQYF.

This clonotype was seen at least ten times. The V and J genes are TRBV7-2 and TRBJ1-2; D not certain. The CDR3 runs 13 residues. Germline V lookup: CDR1 SGHTA, CDR2 FQGNSA. V shed 5 bases and J shed 5 bases, with 12 bases lying between them. CDR3 bases: TGTGCCAGCAGCCCCAATCCCGGGTATGGCTACACCTTC. Translating it yields CASSPNPGYGYTF.

This clonotype has a handful of counts. A read error is likely here: a far larger clone is one base away. V gene TRBV6-2 or TRBV6-3 combines with J gene TRBJ2-7; 7 nucleotides align to TRBD1. Trimming removed 6 bases from V and 9 bases from J; junction bases left unmatched: 17. This CDR3 has 15 amino acids. Germline loops: CDR1 MNHEY, CDR2 SVGEGT. The CDR3 DNA is TGTGCCAGCAGGGAATCCACAGGGGCTGCCACAGTGCAGTACTTC. Amino acid sequence: CASRESTGAATVQYF.

This clonotype was seen at least ten times. The gene calls are TRBV6-2 or TRBV6-3 and TRBJ2-1, with 12 bases matching TRBD2. CDR1 MNHEY and CDR2 SVGEGT come from the germline V gene. Trimming removed 6 bases from V and 14 bases from J; junction bases left unmatched: 8. The CDR3 is 13 amino acids. The CDR3 loop reads CASRTPPSGREFF. CDR3 DNA sequence: TGTGCCAGCAGGACCCCTCCTAGCGGGAGGGAGTTCTTC.

Only a few counts were recorded for this clonotype. The chain couples TRBV6-1 to TRBJ1-3; D unresolved. The germline V gene encodes CDR1 MNHNS and CDR2 SASEGT. V gave up 1 base and J gave up 0 bases, with 16 bases separating them. This CDR3 is 18 amino acids long. The CDR3 loop reads CASSEGGLGGFSGNTIYF. CDR3 coding DNA: TGTGCCAGCAGTGAAGGGGGTTTGGGAGGCTTCTCTGGAAACACCATATATTTT.

To note about this clonotype: The conserved closing phenylalanine or tryptophan is absent in this CDR3, likely reflecting a read error. This chain joins TRBV30 and TRBJ1-5, with D perhaps matching TRBD1 (6 bases). V was shortened by 2 bases and J by 0 bases, with 14 bases between the two germline ends. The germline CDR1 and CDR2 sequences are GTSNPN and SVGIG (reference sequence). The CDR3 totals 16 residues. This CDR3 reads CAWSRTDLYSNQPQHL. DNA for the CDR3: TGTGCCTGGAGTCGGACAGATCTTTATAGCAATCAGCCCCAGCATCTT.

This clonotype was seen only once. The V gene is TRBV7-9, the J gene TRBJ2-6; TRBD1 matches at 8 bases. The CDR3 loop spans 16 amino acids. Germline V gene sequence: CDR1 SEHNR, CDR2 FQNEAQ (reference sequence). After removal of 5 bases from V and 2 bases from J, the junction contained 5 bases not matched to a gene. The CDR3 loop reads CASSAHRGAGANVLTF. CDR3 DNA sequence: TGTGCCAGCAGCGCTCACAGGGGGGCTGGGGCCAACGTCCTGACTTTC.

This clonotype was seen repeatedly, ten times or more. The V call is TRBV3-1, the J call TRBJ2-1; a weak D match, TRBD2 (6 bases). The CDR3 sequence is 16 residues long. V lost 0 bases to trimming and J lost 9 bases, with 18 bases between them. The germline gives CDR1 LGHDT, CDR2 YNNKEL (reference sequence). CDR3 DNA: TGTGCCAGCAGCCAAGACCGGGGGTCCCCTGGACGTGAGCAGTTCTTC. Its translation: CASSQDRGSPGREQFF.

This chain connects TRBV5-4 to TRBJ1-1; D remains ambiguous. The germline CDR1 and CDR2 sequences are SGHNT and YYREEE (reference sequence). The length of the CDR3 is 13 residues. V lost 7 bases to trimming and J lost 3 bases, with 13 bases between them. DNA of the CDR3: TGTGCCAGCTTGTCCTCCGGGGACACTGAAGCTTTCTTT. This sequence encodes CASLSSGDTEAFF.

A few counts support this clonotype. This rearrangement joins TRBV5-5 to TRBJ2-3, with 9 bases matching TRBD2. The length of the CDR3 is 16 residues. Trimming cost V 2 bases and J 3 bases; bases outside gene matches: 7. Germline CDR1 and CDR2: SGHKS and YYEKEE (reference sequence). CDR3 in DNA: TGTGCCAGCAGCTTAATAGCGGGAGCGGGTACAGATACGCAGTATTTT. Encoded protein: CASSLIAGAGTDTQYF.

This clonotype came up many times. This sequence joins TRBV12-3 or TRBV12-4 and TRBJ1-3; D is perhaps TRBD1 (5 bases). The CDR3 loop spans 15 amino acids. V was clipped by 6 bases and J by 3 bases, with 15 bases between them. The CDR3 loop reads CASRPRTIDGNTIYF. The CDR3 nucleotides read TGTGCCAGCAGGCCCCGGACAATCGATGGAAACACCATATATTTT.

Regarding this clonotype: A much bigger clone sits one base away, suggesting this may be a read error. The chain recombines TRBV24-1 with TRBJ2-1; 8 nucleotides align to TRBD1. The CDR3 has 15 residues. Germline-derived CDR1 and CDR2 are KGHDR and SFDVKD. The CDR3 sequence is CAASAGQGSYNEQFF. For the CDR3, the DNA is TGTGCCGCCAGTGCCGGACAGGGTTCCTACAATGAGCAGTTCTTC.

The rearrangement uses TRBV5-6 and TRBJ2-4, with TRBD2 as a possible D gene (5 bases). CDR3 length equals 16 residues. Germline CDR1 SGHDT, CDR2 YYEEEE. Deletions cut 4 bases from V and 0 bases from J, with 14 bases between. The CDR3 loop is CASSLPGSLAKNIQYF. The CDR3, as DNA: TGTGCCAGCAGCCTGCCGGGATCACTAGCCAAAAACATTCAGTACTTC.

Ten or more counts support this clonotype. The chain combines TRBV12-3 or TRBV12-4 with TRBJ2-2; D call uncertain. The CDR3 runs to 16 residues. V was pared by 4 bases and J by 0 bases, with 12 bases between. The CDR3 sequence is CASSSFSDPNTGELFF. Here the CDR3 DNA reads TGTGCCAGCAGTTCGTTCAGCGATCCGAACACCGGGGAGCTGTTTTTT.

This chain connects TRBV18 to TRBJ1-5; a weak D match, TRBD1 (6 bases). CDR1 and CDR2 from the germline V gene are KGHSH and LQKENI. The CDR3 is made up of 16 amino acids. V was clipped by 3 bases and J by 0 bases, with 12 bases between them. This CDR3 reads CASSPSQGNSNQPQHF. In DNA form, the CDR3 reads TGTGCCAGCTCACCGTCACAGGGAAATAGCAATCAGCCCCAGCATTTT.

The V call is TRBV14, the J call TRBJ1-6; a possible D gene is TRBD1 (5 bases). The CDR3 has 20 residues. V dropped 0 bases and J dropped 5 bases, with 23 bases sitting between them. Germline CDR1 and CDR2: SGHDN and FVKESK. The CDR3 loop is CASSQDVGLEGHYNNSPLHF. The CDR3 DNA follows: TGTGCCAGCAGCCAAGACGTCGGGCTGGAGGGGCACTATAATAATTCACCCCTCCACTTT. The full variable domain, in which reference TRBV14 and TRBJ1-6 provide the parts outside the CDR3, is EAGVTQFPSHSVIEKGQTVTLRCDPISGHDNLYWYRRVMGKEIKFLLHFVKESKQDESGMPNNRFLAERTGGTYSTLKVQPAELEDSGVYFCASSQDVGLEGHYNNSPLHFGNGTRLTVT.

Turning to this clonotype: A single base separates this from a much larger clone, so it may be a read error. This chain links TRBV5-1 with TRBJ2-2; 7 bases agree with TRBD1. This CDR3 is 16 amino acids long. Germline CDR1 and CDR2: SGHRS and YFSETQ. CDR3 DNA: TGCGCCAGCAGCTCCGACAGGGCGGCGTACACCGGGGTGCTGTTTTTT. This codes for CASSSDRAAYTGVLFF.

V gene TRBV2 combines with J gene TRBJ2-7; 9 bases are shared with TRBD1. Germline CDR1 reads SNHLY; CDR2 reads FYNNEI. CDR3 size: 13 residues. V was pared by 8 bases and J by 2 bases, with 4 bases of the junction left unmatched. CDR3 sequence (DNA): TGTGCCAGCTTCGACAGGGGGGCCTACGAGCAGTACTTC. This sequence encodes CASFDRGAYEQYF. The variable domain in full, with the rest retrieved from reference TRBV2 and TRBJ2-7, is EPEVTQTPSHQVTQMGQEVILRCVPISNHLYFYWYRQILGQKVEFLVSFYNNEISEKSEIFDDQFSVERPDGSNFTLKIRSTKLEDSAMYFCASFDRGAYEQYFGPGTRLTVT.

This clonotype was seen a handful of times. V usage is TRBV9 and J usage is TRBJ2-7, with D hard to call. The germline V gene encodes CDR1 SGDLS and CDR2 YYNGEE. The CDR3 covers 15 residues. The V gene lost 0 bases and the J gene lost 2 bases, with 12 bases spanning the gap. CDR3 sequence reads: CASSVEALGTYEQYF. The DNA of the CDR3 is TGTGCCAGCAGCGTAGAGGCCCTGGGGACCTACGAGCAGTACTTC.

This clonotype was seen ten or more times. The V and J genes are TRBV11-2 and TRBJ2-3, with a weak D call TRBD1 (6 bases). The germline V and J ends were trimmed by 3 bases and 6 bases, with 7 bases remaining between them. The CDR3 sequence is 12 residues long. Germline V gene lookup returns CDR1 SGHAT and CDR2 FQNNGV. Here the CDR3 reads CASSFQGDTQYF. In nucleotides, the CDR3 is TGTGCCAGCAGCTTCCAGGGGGATACGCAGTATTTT.

This clonotype showed up many times. The chain links TRBV12-3 or TRBV12-4 to TRBJ2-3, with 8 bases that match TRBD1. V shed 3 bases, J shed 2 bases, and the junction held 7 bases outside the gene matches. There are 16 residues in the CDR3. The CDR3 is CASSLRSTGATDTQYF. The CDR3 coding sequence is TGTGCCAGCAGTTTGAGGTCGACAGGGGCCACAGATACGCAGTATTTT.

This clonotype was found many times. This sequence joins TRBV7-2 and TRBJ2-3; perhaps TRBD2 as D (5 bases). The V gene's germline CDR1 is SGHTA and CDR2 FQGNSA. Between the trimmed V and J ends, which lost 9 bases and 2 bases, there was a span of 15 bases. This CDR3 is built from 14 residues. In DNA, the CDR3 is TGTGCCAGAGAACTAGTAAGGCCCACAGATACGCAGTATTTT. This encodes CARELVRPTDTQYF. The full variable domain, completed using reference TRBV7-2 and TRBJ2-3, is GAGVSQSPSNKVTEKGKDVELRCDPISGHTALYWYRQSLGQGLEFLIYFQGNSAPDKSGLPSDRFSAERTGGSVSTLTIQRTQQEDSAVYLCARELVRPTDTQYFGPGTRLTVL.

This clonotype was seen many times. This chain uses TRBV12-3 or TRBV12-4 with TRBJ1-4; D ambiguous. The V end lost 3 bases, the J end lost 8 bases, and 10 bases lay between the germline ends. This CDR3 is built from 13 residues. CDR3 bases: TGTGCCAGCAGTTTGGAACCTGGAGAAAAACTGTTTTTT. It specifies CASSLEPGEKLFF.

This chain connects TRBV29-1 to TRBJ2-5; 7 nucleotides agree with TRBD1. Losses at the gene ends were 6 bases for V and 2 bases for J; bases not matched to a gene: 6. Germline V gives CDR1 SQVTM, CDR2 ANQGSEA. The CDR3 loop spans 13 amino acids. As DNA, the CDR3 is TGCAGCGTCTACATGGGACAGCAAGAGACCCAGTACTTC. Its translation is CSVYMGQQETQYF.

At least ten counts were recorded for this clonotype. This rearrangement joins TRBV29-1 to TRBJ1-1; D ambiguous. The V end lost 5 bases, the J end lost 0 bases, and 19 bases lay between the germline ends. Germline CDR1 and CDR2: SQVTM and ANQGSEA. CDR3 length: 16 amino acids. CDR3 DNA sequence: TGCAGCGTTAGTGGTCAGGAACAGAGGATGAACACTGAAGCTTTCTTT. It yields the protein CSVSGQEQRMNTEAFF. Complete variable domain (other parts from reference TRBV29-1 and TRBJ1-1): SAVISQKPSRDICQRGTSLTIQCQVDSQVTMMFWYRQQPGQSLTLIATANQGSEATYESGFVIDKFPISRPNLTFSTLTVSNMSPEDSSIYLCSVSGQEQRMNTEAFFGQGTRLTVV.

This clonotype was detected ten times or more. The chain has TRBV7-2 and TRBJ2-7, with D tentatively TRBD1 or TRBD2 (5 bases each). Germline lookup yields CDR1 SGHTA and CDR2 FQGNSA. This CDR3 region has 17 residues. V shed 2 bases and J shed 4 bases, with 21 bases lying between them. CDR3 nucleotides: TGTGCCAGCAGCTTAACCCCCTGGGGCTTACTAGAGTACGAGCAGTACTTC. This codes for CASSLTPWGLLEYEQYF.